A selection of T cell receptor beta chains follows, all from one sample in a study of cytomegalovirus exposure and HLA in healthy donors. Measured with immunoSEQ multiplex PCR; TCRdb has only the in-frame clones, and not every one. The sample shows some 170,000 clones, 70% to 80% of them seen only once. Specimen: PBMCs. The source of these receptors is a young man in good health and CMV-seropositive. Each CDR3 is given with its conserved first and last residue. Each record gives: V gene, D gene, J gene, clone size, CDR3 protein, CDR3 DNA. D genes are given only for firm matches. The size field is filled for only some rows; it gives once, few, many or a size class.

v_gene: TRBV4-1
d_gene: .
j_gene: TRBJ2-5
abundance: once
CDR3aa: CASSLSVEETQYF
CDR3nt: TGCGCCAGCAGCCTAAGCGTGGAAGAGACCCAGTACTTC

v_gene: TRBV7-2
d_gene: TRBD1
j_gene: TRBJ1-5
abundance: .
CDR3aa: CASSSDRDQPQHF
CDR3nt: TGTGCCAGCAGCTCGGACAGGGACCAGCCCCAGCATTTT

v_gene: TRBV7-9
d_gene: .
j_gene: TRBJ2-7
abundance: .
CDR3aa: CASTSGSYEQYF
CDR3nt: TGTGCCAGCACGTCAGGTTCCTACGAGCAGTACTTC

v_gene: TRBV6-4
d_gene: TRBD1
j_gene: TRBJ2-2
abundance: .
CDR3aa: CASSHGQGGTGELFF
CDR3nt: TGTGCCAGCAGCCACGGACAGGGAGGCACCGGGGAGCTGTTTTTT

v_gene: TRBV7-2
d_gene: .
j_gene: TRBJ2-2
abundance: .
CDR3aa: CASRRQNTGELFF
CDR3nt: TGTGCCAGCAGACGACAGAACACCGGGGAGCTGTTTTTT

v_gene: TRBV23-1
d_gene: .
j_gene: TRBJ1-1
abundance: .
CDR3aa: CASSHPVNTEAFF
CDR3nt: TGCGCCAGCAGTCATCCAGTGAACACTGAAGCTTTCTTT

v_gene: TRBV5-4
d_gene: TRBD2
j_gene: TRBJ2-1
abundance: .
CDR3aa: CASSLALAGNNEQFF
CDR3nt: TGTGCCAGCAGCTTGGCTCTAGCGGGGAACAATGAGCAGTTCTTC

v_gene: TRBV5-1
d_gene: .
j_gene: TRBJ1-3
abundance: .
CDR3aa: CASSYEAGISGNTIYF
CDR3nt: TGCGCCAGCAGCTATGAGGCCGGAATCTCTGGAAACACCATATATTTT

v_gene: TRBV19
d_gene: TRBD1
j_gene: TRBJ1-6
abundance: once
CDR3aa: CASSIGTVINSPLHF
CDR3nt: TGTGCCAGTAGTATCGGGACAGTGATTAATTCACCCCTCCACTTT

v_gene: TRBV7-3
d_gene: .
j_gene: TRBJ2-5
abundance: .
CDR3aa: CASSLQANRQETQYF
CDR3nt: TGTGCCAGCAGCTTACAAGCGAACAGGCAAGAGACCCAGTACTTC

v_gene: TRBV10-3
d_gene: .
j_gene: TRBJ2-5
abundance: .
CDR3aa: CAISVGLGGFETQYF
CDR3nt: TGTGCCATCAGTGTGGGGCTAGGTGGTTTTGAGACCCAGTACTTC

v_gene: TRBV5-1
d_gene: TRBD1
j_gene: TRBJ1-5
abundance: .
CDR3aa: CASSGGTGGDQPQHF
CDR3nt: TGCGCCAGCAGCGGGGGGACAGGGGGGGATCAGCCCCAGCATTTT

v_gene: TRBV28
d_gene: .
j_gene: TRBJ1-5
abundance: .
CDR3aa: CASSGLTGYSNQPQHF
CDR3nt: TGTGCCAGCAGTGGACTGACAGGCTATAGCAATCAGCCCCAGCATTTT

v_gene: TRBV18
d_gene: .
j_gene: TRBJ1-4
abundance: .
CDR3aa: CASSPSLSGMRGQLFF
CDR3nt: TGTGCCAGCTCACCATCCCTATCAGGGATGCGAGGTCAACTGTTTTTT

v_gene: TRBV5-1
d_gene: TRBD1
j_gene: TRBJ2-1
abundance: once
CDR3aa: CASSFLGQGIGNEQFF
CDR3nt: TGCGCCAGCAGCTTTCTAGGACAGGGGATAGGGAATGAGCAGTTCTTC

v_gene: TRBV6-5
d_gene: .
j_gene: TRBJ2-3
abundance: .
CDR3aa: CASRVEFSWTDTQYF
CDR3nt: TGTGCCAGCCGAGTAGAGTTCTCCTGGACAGATACGCAGTATTTT

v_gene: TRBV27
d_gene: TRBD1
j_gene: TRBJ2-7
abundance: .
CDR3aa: CASIRTGGNYEQYF
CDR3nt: TGTGCCAGCATCAGGACAGGGGGTAACTACGAGCAGTACTTC

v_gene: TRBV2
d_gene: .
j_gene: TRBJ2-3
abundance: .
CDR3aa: CASRRGSIRTDTQYF
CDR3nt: TGTGCCAGCAGGCGAGGGAGTATTAGGACAGATACGCAGTATTTT

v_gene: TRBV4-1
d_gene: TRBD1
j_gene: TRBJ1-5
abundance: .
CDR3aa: CASSYRQGHQPQHF
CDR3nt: TGCGCCAGCAGCTACCGACAGGGGCATCAGCCCCAGCATTTT

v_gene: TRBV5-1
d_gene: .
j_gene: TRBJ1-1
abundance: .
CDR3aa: CASSLETLMNTEAFF
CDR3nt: TGCGCCAGCAGCTTGGAGACACTTATGAACACTGAAGCTTTCTTT

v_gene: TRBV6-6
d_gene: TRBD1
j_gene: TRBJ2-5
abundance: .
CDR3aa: CASSPGQSWETQYF
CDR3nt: TGTGCCAGCAGCCCGGGACAGAGCTGGGAGACCCAGTACTTC

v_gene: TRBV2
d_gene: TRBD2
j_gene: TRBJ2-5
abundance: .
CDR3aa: CASSVAGGPGETQYF
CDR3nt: TGTGCCAGCAGTGTGGCGGGGGGGCCCGGAGAGACCCAGTACTTC

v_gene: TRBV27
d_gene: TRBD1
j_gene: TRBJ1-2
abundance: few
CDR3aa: CASSFDRVAYGYTF
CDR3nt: TGTGCCAGCAGTTTCGACAGGGTCGCGTATGGCTACACCTTC

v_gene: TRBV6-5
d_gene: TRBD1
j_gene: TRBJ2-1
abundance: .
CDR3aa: CASSKTGTVNEQFF
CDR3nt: TGTGCCAGCAGTAAAACCGGGACAGTCAATGAGCAGTTCTTC

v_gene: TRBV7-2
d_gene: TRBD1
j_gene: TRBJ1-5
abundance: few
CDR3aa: CASSFGTVNQPQHF
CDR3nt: TGTGCCAGCAGCTTCGGGACAGTTAATCAGCCCCAGCATTTT

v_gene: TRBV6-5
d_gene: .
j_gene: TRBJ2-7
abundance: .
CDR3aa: CASSYSRQTYEQYF
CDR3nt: TGTGCCAGCAGTTACTCCCGACAGACCTACGAGCAGTACTTC

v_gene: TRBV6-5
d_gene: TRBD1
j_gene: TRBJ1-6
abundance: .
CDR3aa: CASTRTGESPLHF
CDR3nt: TGTGCCAGCACTCGGACAGGGGAATCACCCCTCCACTTT

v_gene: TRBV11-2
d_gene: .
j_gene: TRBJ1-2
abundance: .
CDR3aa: CASSSYSYGYTF
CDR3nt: TGTGCCAGCAGCTCGTACAGCTATGGCTACACCTTC

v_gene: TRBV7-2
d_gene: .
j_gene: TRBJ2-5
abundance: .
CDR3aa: CASSLVGVGGETQYF
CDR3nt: TGTGCCAGCAGCTTAGTGGGTGTAGGAGGGGAGACCCAGTACTTC

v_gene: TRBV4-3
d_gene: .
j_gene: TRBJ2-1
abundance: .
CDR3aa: CASSQEAGSGFGEQFF
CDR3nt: TGCGCCAGCAGCCAAGAAGCAGGGAGCGGGTTCGGTGAGCAGTTCTTC

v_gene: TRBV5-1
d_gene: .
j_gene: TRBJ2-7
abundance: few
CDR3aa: CASSLDGWTNPYEQYF
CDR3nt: TGCGCCAGCAGCTTGGATGGCTGGACAAACCCCTACGAGCAGTACTTC

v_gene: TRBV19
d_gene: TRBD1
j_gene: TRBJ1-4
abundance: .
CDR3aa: CASSDTGTGDSNEKLFF
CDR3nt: TGTGCCAGTAGTGACACCGGGACAGGAGATTCTAATGAAAAACTGTTTTTT

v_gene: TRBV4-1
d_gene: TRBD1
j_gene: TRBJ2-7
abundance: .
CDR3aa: CASSRGTGFDYEQYF
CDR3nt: TGCGCCAGCAGCCGGGGGACAGGGTTCGACTACGAGCAGTACTTC

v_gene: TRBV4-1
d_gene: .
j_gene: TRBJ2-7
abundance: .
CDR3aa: CASSFGQNSYEQYF
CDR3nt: TGCGCCAGCAGCTTCGGACAGAACTCCTACGAGCAGTACTTC

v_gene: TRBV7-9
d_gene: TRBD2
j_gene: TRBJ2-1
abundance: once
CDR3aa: CASSLSGAGSYNEQFF
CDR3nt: TGTGCCAGCAGCTTAAGCGGGGCGGGGTCCTACAATGAGCAGTTCTTC

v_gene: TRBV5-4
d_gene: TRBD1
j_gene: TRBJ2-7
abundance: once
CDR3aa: CASSHRYGTERYEQYF
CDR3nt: TGTGCCAGCAGCCATCGCTACGGGACAGAGCGCTACGAGCAGTACTTC

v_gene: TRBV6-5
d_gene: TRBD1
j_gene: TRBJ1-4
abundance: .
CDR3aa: CASSYSDREKPELFF
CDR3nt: TGTGCCAGCAGTTACTCGGACAGGGAAAAGCCGGAACTGTTTTTT

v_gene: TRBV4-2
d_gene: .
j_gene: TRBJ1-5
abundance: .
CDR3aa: CASSQNGYSNQPQHF
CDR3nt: TGTGCCAGCAGCCAAAACGGGTATAGCAATCAGCCCCAGCATTTT

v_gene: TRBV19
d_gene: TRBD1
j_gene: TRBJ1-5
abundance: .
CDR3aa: CATAGTGGNQPQHF
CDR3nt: TGTGCCACCGCCGGGACAGGGGGCAATCAGCCCCAGCATTTT

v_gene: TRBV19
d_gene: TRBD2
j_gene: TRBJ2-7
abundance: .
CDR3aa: CASSSSSGGSYEQYF
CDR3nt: TGTGCCAGTAGTAGTAGTAGCGGGGGTTCCTACGAGCAGTACTTC

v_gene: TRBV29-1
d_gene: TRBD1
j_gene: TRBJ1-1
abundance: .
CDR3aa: CSVGGVGGVNTEAFF
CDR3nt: TGCAGCGTTGGGGGTGTAGGGGGCGTGAACACTGAAGCTTTCTTT

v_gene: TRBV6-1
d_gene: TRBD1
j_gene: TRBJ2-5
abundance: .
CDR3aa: CASTQGGRETQYF
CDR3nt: TGTGCCAGCACACAAGGGGGCAGGGAGACCCAGTACTTC

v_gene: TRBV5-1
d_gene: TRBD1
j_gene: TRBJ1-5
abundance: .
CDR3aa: CASSLGQSANQPQHF
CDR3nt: TGCGCCAGCAGTCTGGGACAGAGTGCCAATCAGCCCCAGCATTTT

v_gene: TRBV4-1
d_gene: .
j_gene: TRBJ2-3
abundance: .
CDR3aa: CASSQDPGTDTQYF
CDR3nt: TGCGCCAGCAGCCAAGATCCGGGGACAGATACGCAGTATTTT

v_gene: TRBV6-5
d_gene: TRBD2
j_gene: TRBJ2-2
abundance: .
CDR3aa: CASSYSLAGGTGELFF
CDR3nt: TGTGCCAGCAGTTACTCTTTAGCGGGGGGCACCGGGGAGCTGTTTTTT

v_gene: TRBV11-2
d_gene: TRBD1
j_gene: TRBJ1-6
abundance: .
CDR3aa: CASSLGQAYNSPLHF
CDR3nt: TGTGCCAGCAGCTTGGGACAGGCTTATAATTCACCCCTCCACTTT

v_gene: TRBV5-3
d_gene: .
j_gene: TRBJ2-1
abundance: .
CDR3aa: CARSLAAGDINEQFF
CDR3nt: TGTGCCAGAAGCTTGGCCGCAGGGGACATCAATGAGCAGTTCTTC

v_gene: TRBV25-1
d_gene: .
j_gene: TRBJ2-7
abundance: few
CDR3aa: CASTAEGASYEQYF
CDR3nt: TGTGCCAGCACCGCGGAGGGGGCTTCATACGAGCAGTACTTC

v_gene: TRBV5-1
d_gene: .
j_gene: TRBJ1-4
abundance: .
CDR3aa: CASSPRQPRSEKLFF
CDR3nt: TGCGCCAGCAGCCCAAGACAGCCCCGGAGTGAAAAACTGTTTTTT

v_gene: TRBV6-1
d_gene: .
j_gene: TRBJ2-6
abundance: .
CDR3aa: CATGVSSGANVLTF
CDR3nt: TGTGCCACCGGGGTTAGCTCTGGGGCCAACGTCCTGACTTTC

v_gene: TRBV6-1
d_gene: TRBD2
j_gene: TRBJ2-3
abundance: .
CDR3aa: CASSVVAGSSTDTQYF
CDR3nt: TGTGCCAGCAGTGTCGTAGCGGGGTCTAGCACAGATACGCAGTATTTT

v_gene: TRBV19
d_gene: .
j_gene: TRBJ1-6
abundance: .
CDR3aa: CASADRRNSPLHF
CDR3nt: TGTGCCAGTGCCGACAGAAGGAATTCACCCCTCCACTTT

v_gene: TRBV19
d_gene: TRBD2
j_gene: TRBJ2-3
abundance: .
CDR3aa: CASRHLSSGDTQYF
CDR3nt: TGTGCCAGTCGTCATTTATCTAGCGGAGATACGCAGTATTTT

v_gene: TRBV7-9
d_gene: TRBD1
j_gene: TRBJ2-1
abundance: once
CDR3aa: CASSLLGLGQLDHEQFF
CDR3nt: TGTGCCAGCAGCTTATTGGGCTTGGGACAGCTCGACCATGAGCAGTTCTTC

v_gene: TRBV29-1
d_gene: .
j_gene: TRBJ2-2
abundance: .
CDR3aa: CSVERANTGELFF
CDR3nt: TGCAGCGTTGAACGGGCGAACACCGGGGAGCTGTTTTTT

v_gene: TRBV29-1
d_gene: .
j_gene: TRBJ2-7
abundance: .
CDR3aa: CSVEEGGVHEQYF
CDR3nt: TGCAGCGTTGAAGAAGGGGGGGTGCACGAGCAGTACTTC

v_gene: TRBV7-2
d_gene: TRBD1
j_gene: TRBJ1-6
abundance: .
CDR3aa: CASSLERGRNSPLHF
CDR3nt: TGTGCCAGCAGCTTAGAAAGGGGGCGTAATTCACCCCTCCACTTT

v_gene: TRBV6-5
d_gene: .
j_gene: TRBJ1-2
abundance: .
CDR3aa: CASSTGGTDYGYTF
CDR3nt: TGTGCCAGCAGCACAGGAGGGACGGACTATGGCTACACCTTC

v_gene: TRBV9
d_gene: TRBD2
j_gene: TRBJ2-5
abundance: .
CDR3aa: CASSPDGTSLETQYF
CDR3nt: TGTGCCAGCAGCCCAGACGGGACTAGCCTGGAGACCCAGTACTTC

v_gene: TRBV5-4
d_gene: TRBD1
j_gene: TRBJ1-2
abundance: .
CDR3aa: CASSASPGGSYGYTF
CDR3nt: TGTGCCAGCAGCGCAAGTCCAGGGGGCAGCTATGGCTACACCTTC